The source of this T cell receptor (beta chain) is a study of lymphopenia after photon versus proton radiotherapy. The study's findings and limits: Under photons, naive T cells and diversity fell while effector/memory populations rose.

The CDR3 contains 14 residues. V was cut by 3 bases and J by 1 base, with 9 bases left in between. The germline V gene encodes CDR1 SGHRS and CDR2 YFSETQ. Here immunoSEQ multiplex PCR was the method, and the copy in TCRdb shows in-frame clones only, minus some. The sample carries 150,000 to 200,000 clones, 80% to 90% recorded once. This clone was observed once. Antigen unknown. This TCR was recovered from a man aged 50-60 years with gastric cancer. The sequenced sample was peripheral blood, obtained from a patient treated with photon-based radiotherapy. The chain employs TRBV5-1 and TRBJ2-3; D might be TRBD1 (5 bases). CDR3 loop: CASSSQVGTDTQYF. Written as DNA, the CDR3 is TGCGCCAGCAGCTCACAGGTGGGCACAGATACGCAGTATTTT.